These 27 T cell receptor beta chains were sequenced from one sample in a study of blood T cell repertoires in COVID-19. Clones were sequenced by immunoSEQ multiplex PCR, and TCRdb holds only the in-frame ones, with some missing. The sample consists of approximately 190,000 clones, roughly 82% of them appearing once. What was sequenced was peripheral blood. Receptors were obtained from a woman aged 55 to 70 with COVID-19, enrolled during active disease.

V gene TRBV15 combines with J gene TRBJ2-1, with unresolved D. The V and J ends lost 0 bases and 6 bases respectively, with 12 bases between them. Germline CDR1 LNHNV, CDR2 YYDKDF (reference sequence). This CDR3 comprises 15 residues. The CDR3 reads CATSRDTNSLNEQFF. The CDR3 nucleotides read TGTGCCACCAGCAGAGATACGAACTCCCTCAATGAGCAGTTCTTC.

The rearrangement links TRBV28 to TRBJ2-7, with 7 positions matching TRBD1. The CDR3 runs 12 residues. J was trimmed by 4 bases and V by 8 bases; bases with no gene match: 5. CDR1 MDHEN and CDR2 SYDVKM come from the germline V gene. CDR3 protein: CASGGQTYEQYV. CDR3 in DNA: TGTGCCAGCGGGGGACAGACATACGAGCAGTACGTC.

V is TRBV29-1 and J is TRBJ2-5; tentative D call: TRBD2 (7 bases). CDR3 size: 14 residues. The germline V and J ends were trimmed by 4 bases and 4 bases, with 16 bases remaining between them. CDR1 is SQVTM and CDR2 is ANQGSEA in the germline V gene. The CDR3 spells CSVAGGRGGETQYF. CDR3 sequence (DNA): TGCAGCGTTGCCGGGGGGCGCGGGGGAGAGACCCAGTACTTC.

The chain recombines TRBV19 with TRBJ2-2; 8 bases match TRBD1. With V trimmed by 7 bases and J by 7 bases, 11 bases remained unmatched. The CDR3 is 15 amino acids. Looked up from germline, CDR1 is LNHDA and CDR2 is SQIVND (reference sequence). CDR3 bases: TGTGCCAGTAAGACAGGGGACGTGGTTGGCGGGGAGCTGTTTTTT. Translation: CASKTGDVVGGELFF.

The CDR3: CASTEGQGVGNSPLHF. The CDR3 nucleotides read TGTGCCAGCACCGAAGGACAGGGGGTCGGTAATTCACCCCTCCACTTT. The chain uses TRBV28 and TRBJ1-6, with TRBD1 matching over 10 bases. CDR3 length: 16 residues. From germline, CDR1 is MDHEN and CDR2 SYDVKM. J lost 6 bases, V lost 7 bases, and 9 bases had no gene match.

The J gene is TRBJ1-1, the V gene TRBV28, with a weak D call TRBD1 (5 bases). Between the trimmed V and J ends, which lost 2 bases and 3 bases, there was a span of 10 bases. The germline V gene has CDR1 MDHEN and CDR2 SYDVKM. This CDR3 contains 14 residues. The CDR3 sequence: CASSLRGWYTEAFF. CDR3 bases: TGTGCCAGCAGTTTAAGGGGTTGGTACACTGAAGCTTTCTTT.

The chain is built from TRBV6-6 and TRBJ2-7, with 9 positions matching TRBD1. After removal of 6 bases from V and 2 bases from J, the junction contained 8 bases not matched to a gene. CDR1 is MNHNY and CDR2 is SVGAGI in the germline V gene (reference sequence). This CDR3 is built from 15 residues. The CDR3 DNA follows: TGTGCCAGCAGCTACGGGACAGGGAACACCTACGAGCAGTACGTC. Residues: CASSYGTGNTYEQYV.

This clone was seen more than once but under ten times. The chain couples TRBV28 to TRBJ2-2; 7 bases match TRBD1. The germline CDR1 and CDR2 sequences are MDHEN and SYDVKM. There are 16 residues in the CDR3. The V segment lost 10 bases and the J segment 0 bases; nucleotides outside the gene matches: 11. The CDR3 loop is CATSSGTATNTGELFF. In DNA form, the CDR3 reads TGTGCCACCTCATCTGGGACAGCAACGAACACCGGGGAGCTGTTTTTT.

This chain uses TRBV18 with TRBJ1-1, with D perhaps matching TRBD1 (6 bases). This CDR3 has 17 amino acids. V shed 5 bases and J shed 1 base, with 20 bases lying between them. CDR1 and CDR2 (germline): KGHSH, LQKENI. Here the CDR3 DNA reads TGTGCCAGCTCAGCACTTCCAGGACAGACACAGAACACTGAAGCTTTCTTT. It yields the protein CASSALPGQTQNTEAFF.

The gene calls are TRBV24-1 and TRBJ1-2; TRBD1 matches 7 bases. Losses at the gene ends were 5 bases for V and 3 bases for J; bases not matched to a gene: 8. This CDR3 has 15 residues. Germline V gene sequence: CDR1 KGHDR, CDR2 SFDVKD. The CDR3 loop reads CATSGAATGDYGYTF. As DNA, the CDR3 is TGTGCCACCAGTGGGGCCGCTACAGGGGACTATGGCTACACCTTC.

This clone was seen only once. V usage is TRBV5-6 and J usage is TRBJ2-2, with 10 bases fitting TRBD2. Germline V lookup: CDR1 SGHDT, CDR2 YYEEEE. Trimming cost V 7 bases and J 3 bases; bases outside gene matches: 6. The CDR3 contains 15 residues. In nucleotides, the CDR3 is TGTGCCAGCTTTAAAGCGGGGGGGCACACCGGGGAGCTGTTTTTT. This gives the protein CASFKAGGHTGELFF.

This sequence joins TRBV5-1 and TRBJ2-5, with TRBD1 as a possible D gene (7 bases). CDR1 and CDR2 from the germline V gene are SGHRS and YFSETQ. V lost 4 bases, J lost 2 bases, and 15 bases lay in between. There are 15 residues in the CDR3. The CDR3 spells CASSRGTAEQETQYF. CDR3 bases: TGCGCCAGCAGCCGCGGGACAGCGGAACAAGAGACCCAGTACTTC.

The V gene is TRBV19, the J gene TRBJ1-1, with unresolved D. Germline V gene data show CDR1 as LNHDA and CDR2 as SQIVND (reference sequence). CDR3 size: 14 residues. Trimming took off 2 bases at V and 0 bases at J, with 7 bases between the two ends. The CDR3 sequence is CASSIWQMNTEAFF. CDR3 nucleotide sequence: TGTGCCAGTAGTATATGGCAGATGAACACTGAAGCTTTCTTT.

This clone was observed a few times. This sequence joins TRBV5-8 and TRBJ1-4, with 9 bases identical to TRBD1. Unmatched junction bases numbered 7, after V lost 0 bases and J lost 1 base. CDR3 length equals 18 residues. The germline V gene encodes CDR1 SGHTS and CDR2 YDEGEE. CDR3 residues: CASSLEDRGAGTNEKLFF. As DNA, the CDR3 is TGTGCCAGCAGCTTGGAGGACAGGGGAGCTGGAACTAATGAAAAACTGTTTTTT.

The count of this clone is one. V and J are TRBV7-2 and TRBJ1-2; D is unclear. The CDR3 runs to 11 residues. V lost 5 bases, J lost 8 bases, and 9 bases lay in between. Germline V gene lookup returns CDR1 SGHTA and CDR2 FQGNSA. The CDR3 region has the DNA TGTGCCAGCAGCCCCCTTCGGGGCTACACCTTC. Its protein is CASSPLRGYTF.

This clone was seen only once. The genes are TRBV2 and TRBJ1-6; TRBD1 matches 8 bases. Trimming took 5 bases from V and 8 from J; bases not matched to a gene: 8. This CDR3 comprises 15 residues. CDR1 is SNHLY and CDR2 is FYNNEI in the germline V gene. The CDR3 here is CASSSWTGRDSPLHF. The DNA for the CDR3 is TGTGCCAGCAGTTCTTGGACAGGGAGGGATTCACCCCTCCACTTT.

The rearrangement joins TRBV5-1 to TRBJ2-3; 9 nucleotides match TRBD2. Germline trimming cut 4 bases from V and 5 bases from J; bases unmatched to any gene: 11. Germline V gives CDR1 SGHRS, CDR2 YFSETQ. The CDR3 is 16 residues long. As DNA, the CDR3 is TGCGCCAGCAGCAGGCAAGCGGGAGGAGTGATAGATACGCAGTATTTT. It encodes CASSRQAGGVIDTQYF. Full variable domain (missing parts from reference TRBV5-1 and TRBJ2-3): KAGVTQTPRYLIKTRGQQVTLSCSPISGHRSVSWYQQTPGQGLQFLFEYFSETQRNKGNFPGRFSGRQFSNSRSEMNVSTLELGDSALYLCASSRQAGGVIDTQYFGPGTRLTVL.

This clone has more than one count but fewer than ten. The rearrangement uses TRBV27 and TRBJ1-6, with TRBD1 identical over 7 bases. The germline V gene has CDR1 MNHEY and CDR2 SMNVEV (reference sequence). V trimming: 6 bases; J trimming: 10 bases; junction bases outside the gene matches: 9. This CDR3 has 14 residues. CDR3: CASSHRGGASPLHF. CDR3 nucleotides: TGTGCCAGCAGCCACAGGGGAGGAGCGTCACCCCTCCACTTT.

The rearrangement links TRBV7-2 to TRBJ2-1; weak D call: TRBD2 (6 bases). Germline V gives CDR1 SGHTA, CDR2 FQGNSA. The CDR3 totals 14 residues. V was clipped by 7 bases and J by 7 bases, with 17 bases between them. This chain's CDR3 is CASTPTGVRNEQFF. The CDR3 DNA reads TGTGCCAGCACCCCGACGGGGGTGAGAAATGAGCAGTTCTTC.

V and J are TRBV7-9 and TRBJ1-2; no clear D gene. V was cut by 4 bases and J by 5 bases, with 14 bases left in between. The CDR3 is made up of 14 amino acids. Germline values: CDR1 SEHNR, CDR2 FQNEAQ (reference sequence). CDR3 amino acids: CASSSLPASYGYTF. DNA of the CDR3: TGTGCCAGCAGCTCCCTCCCCGCGAGTTATGGCTACACCTTC. Drawing the rest from reference TRBV7-9 and TRBJ1-2, the complete variable domain is DTGVSQNPRHKITKRGQNVTFRCDPISEHNRLYWYRQTLGQGPEFLTYFQNEAQLEKSRLLSDRFSAERPKGSFSTLEIQRTEQGDSAMYLCASSSLPASYGYTFGSGTRLTVV.

The rearrangement links TRBV18 to TRBJ2-7, with 7 bases fitting TRBD2. CDR3 length: 13 amino acids. Germline CDR1 KGHSH, CDR2 LQKENI. The junction had 3 bases not matched to a gene; V was cut back by 4 bases and J by 3 bases. CDR3 coding DNA: TGTGCCAGCTCACAAGCTAGCGGCTACGAGCAGTACTTC. Translating it yields CASSQASGYEQYF.

J is TRBJ2-3 and V is TRBV7-3, with D possibly matching TRBD2 (5 bases). Germline loops: CDR1 SGHTA, CDR2 FQGTGA. This CDR3 comprises 15 residues. V gave up 3 bases and J gave up 6 bases, with 16 bases separating them. The CDR3: CASSFTPGMGDTQYF. In DNA form, the CDR3 reads TGTGCCAGCAGCTTTACCCCCGGGATGGGGGATACGCAGTATTTT.

The chain uses TRBV20-1 and TRBJ2-1, with a weak D call TRBD1 (7 bases). The CDR3 extends over 13 amino acids. With 3 bases removed from V and 6 bases from J, the gap between germline ends came to 12 bases. Germline V gene lookup returns CDR1 DFQATT and CDR2 SNEGSKA (reference sequence). CDR3 loop: CSASWQGGNEQFF. CDR3 nucleotides: TGCAGTGCTAGTTGGCAGGGGGGCAATGAGCAGTTCTTC.

For the CDR3, the DNA is TGCGCCAGCAGCTTCGCTAGCGGGGACATGTACAATGAGCAGTTCTTC. The encoded protein is CASSFASGDMYNEQFF. The chain uses TRBV5-1 and TRBJ2-1; 9 bases are shared with TRBD2. V lost 2 bases to trimming and J lost 4 bases; unmatched junction nucleotides: 7. Germline V gene lookup returns CDR1 SGHRS and CDR2 YFSETQ. The CDR3 is 16 residues long.

The chain is built from TRBV9 and TRBJ2-7; the D gene is possibly TRBD2 (6 bases). Trimming pared 6 bases from V and 0 bases from J, leaving 19 bases between. Germline CDR1 SGDLS, CDR2 YYNGEE. CDR3 length: 16 amino acids. The CDR3 protein is CASTRSLPGSSYEQYF. In nucleotides, the CDR3 is TGTGCCAGCACCCGATCCTTACCCGGGAGCTCCTACGAGCAGTACTTC.

This chain joins TRBV6-1 and TRBJ1-6; D gene unclear. CDR1 MNHNS and CDR2 SASEGT come from the germline V gene. The CDR3 has 16 amino acids. V was trimmed by 1 base and J by 0 bases, leaving 7 bases between them. CDR3 protein: CASSEVLSSYNSPLHF. CDR3 DNA sequence: TGTGCCAGCAGTGAAGTACTGAGCTCCTATAATTCACCCCTCCACTTT.

This rearrangement joins TRBV5-6 to TRBJ2-5; TRBD2 agrees at 12 bases. Germline CDR1 and CDR2: SGHDT and YYEEEE. The CDR3 loop spans 15 amino acids. J lost 3 bases, V lost 2 bases, and 2 bases had no gene match. CDR3 bases: TGTGCCAGCAGCTTCCTAGCGGGGGGGAAAGAGACCCAGTACTTC. It encodes CASSFLAGGKETQYF.